These 15 T cell receptor beta chains share one sample of origin, sequenced in a study of cytomegalovirus exposure and HLA in healthy donors. The PCR employed 60 Vbeta primers together with 13 Jbeta primers. Clones were sequenced by immunoSEQ multiplex PCR, and TCRdb holds only the in-frame ones, with some missing. Counted here are some 120,000 clones, around 74% occurring once; the ten biggest clones make up approximately 3.9%. What was sequenced was PBMCs. These receptors all stem from a woman in her 50s in good health and CMV-seropositive.

The chain carries TRBV6-5 and TRBJ2-1; the match to TRBD1 covers 10 bases. The CDR3 covers 15 residues. The trim removed 3 bases at V and 6 bases at J, leaving 5 bases unmatched. Germline assignment: CDR1 MNHEY and CDR2 SVGAGI. The CDR3: CASSYFDRGRNEQFF. CDR3 nucleotide sequence: TGTGCCAGCAGTTATTTTGACAGGGGGCGCAATGAGCAGTTCTTC.

The chain couples TRBV4-2 to TRBJ2-7; D unresolved. Per germline, CDR1 LGHNA and CDR2 YNFKEQ. This CDR3 comprises 13 residues. Trimming stripped 1 base from V and 3 bases from J, with 7 bases between. The CDR3 loop is CASSQGDNYEQYF. CDR3 DNA sequence: TGTGCCAGCAGCCAAGGCGACAACTACGAGCAGTACTTC.

V gene TRBV5-1 combines with J gene TRBJ2-7; a weak D match, TRBD1 (5 bases). The germline CDR1 and CDR2 sequences are SGHRS and YFSETQ. The germline V and J ends were trimmed by 0 bases and 6 bases, with 13 bases remaining between them. The CDR3 covers 14 residues. The CDR3 nucleotides are TGCGCCAGCAGCTTGGTGGACACAGGATCCGAGCAGTACTTC. It codes for CASSLVDTGSEQYF.

The V and J genes are TRBV23-1 and TRBJ1-2; 9 nucleotides line up with TRBD1. TRBV23-1 is noted as an ORF with a role that remains uncertain. The V segment lost 3 bases and the J segment 6 bases; nucleotides outside the gene matches: 5. The length of the CDR3 is 14 residues. The DNA of the CDR3 is TGCGCCAGCAGTCATAACAGGGGGCCGCATGGCTACACCTTC. Translation: CASSHNRGPHGYTF.

V gene TRBV2 combines with J gene TRBJ1-2, with 7 bases that match TRBD1. In germline, CDR1 is SNHLY, CDR2 FYNNEI. The CDR3 extends over 14 amino acids. Trimming cost V 3 bases and J 4 bases; bases outside gene matches: 5. Here the CDR3 DNA reads TGTGCCAGCAGTGACGGGGGGGACAGCTATGGCTACACCTTC. It codes for CASSDGGDSYGYTF.

This clone occurred a few times. Different DNA sequences within this sample yield the same CDR3. The chain is built from TRBV7-2 and TRBJ2-5, with 7 bases identical to TRBD2. V gave up 1 base and J gave up 2 bases; unmatched junction bases: 7. The germline CDR1 and CDR2 sequences are SGHTA and FQGNSA. CDR3 length: 16 residues. In DNA, the CDR3 is TGTGCCAGCAGCTTAGTAGCCGGGGGGAATCAAGAGACCCAGTACTTC. Translating gives CASSLVAGGNQETQYF.

DNA of the CDR3: TGTGCCAGCAGTTTATTAGCGGCGGGGGATGAAAAACTGTTTTTT. The encoded protein is CASSLLAAGDEKLFF. The V and J genes are TRBV28 and TRBJ1-4; D is perhaps TRBD1 (5 bases). Deletions cut 1 base from V and 6 bases from J, with 12 bases between. CDR1 is MDHEN and CDR2 is SYDVKM in the germline V gene. The CDR3 has 15 amino acids.

The chain recombines TRBV18 with TRBJ2-3; 11 positions agree with TRBD1. This CDR3 spans 15 amino acids. V shed 5 bases and J 6 bases; nucleotides not matched to a gene: 7. The germline V gene encodes CDR1 KGHSH and CDR2 LQKENI. CDR3 DNA sequence: TGTGCCAGCTCAGTCGGACAGGGGGCGCGGGATACGCAGTATTTT. It codes for CASSVGQGARDTQYF.

The genes are TRBV6-6 and TRBJ1-2, with 10 bases aligning to TRBD1. CDR1 is MNHNY and CDR2 is SVGAGI in the germline V gene (reference sequence). This CDR3 is 15 amino acids long. With 6 bases clipped from V and 3 bases from J, the junction kept 7 bases outside the gene matches. The chain's CDR3 is CASSPWDRGHYGYTF. The DNA of the CDR3 is TGTGCCAGCAGCCCCTGGGACAGGGGTCACTATGGCTACACCTTC.

The chain has TRBV5-1 and TRBJ2-3, with 12 nucleotides matching TRBD2. The germline V gene has CDR1 SGHRS and CDR2 YFSETQ. This CDR3 comprises 16 residues. V was clipped by 4 bases and J by 2 bases; unmatched bases: 5. DNA of the CDR3: TGCGCCAGCAGCCCCCCTAGCGGGGGGGCCACAGATACGCAGTATTTT. Translation: CASSPPSGGATDTQYF. The variable domain in full, completed from reference TRBV5-1 and TRBJ2-3, reads KAGVTQTPRYLIKTRGQQVTLSCSPISGHRSVSWYQQTPGQGLQFLFEYFSETQRNKGNFPGRFSGRQFSNSRSEMNVSTLELGDSALYLCASSPPSGGATDTQYFGPGTRLTVL.

The V gene is TRBV5-4, the J gene TRBJ1-3; a weak D match, TRBD1 (5 bases). CDR3 length equals 17 residues. The germline V gene encodes CDR1 SGHNT and CDR2 YYREEE (reference sequence). V was clipped by 4 bases and J by 3 bases, with 20 bases between them. The CDR3 loop is CASSPGHVKTYGNTIYF. DNA for the CDR3: TGTGCCAGCAGCCCCGGACACGTTAAGACTTATGGAAACACCATATATTTT.

This sequence joins TRBV7-8 and TRBJ1-1; 8 nucleotides line up with TRBD1. Germline V gives CDR1 SGHVS, CDR2 FQNEAQ. The CDR3 consists of 14 residues. J lost 5 bases, V lost 2 bases, and 4 bases had no gene match. In nucleotides, the CDR3 is TGTGCCAGCAGCTTAATACAGGGGGAAACTGAAGCTTTCTTT. This codes for CASSLIQGETEAFF.

This chain connects TRBV4-2 to TRBJ2-3; 7 bases map to TRBD1. The CDR3 extends over 19 amino acids. In germline, CDR1 is LGHNA, CDR2 YNFKEQ. V lost 1 base to trimming and J lost 2 bases; unmatched junction nucleotides: 15. In nucleotides, the CDR3 is TGTGCCAGCAGCCAAGGGGGTGACCGCGTACAGGGGAACACAGATACGCAGTATTTT. Its translation: CASSQGGDRVQGNTDTQYF.

This clone appeared a single time. This CDR3 reads CASGREANTGELFF. The CDR3 DNA sequence: TGCGCCAGCGGTCGTGAGGCAAACACCGGGGAGCTGTTTTTT. The chain has TRBV5-1 and TRBJ2-2, with D uncertain. Per the germline V gene, CDR1 is SGHRS and CDR2 is YFSETQ. Trimming shortened V by 7 bases and J by 2 bases, and 12 bases separated the two germline ends. CDR3 size: 14 residues. Variable domain in full (rest from reference TRBV5-1 and TRBJ2-2): KAGVTQTPRYLIKTRGQQVTLSCSPISGHRSVSWYQQTPGQGLQFLFEYFSETQRNKGNFPGRFSGRQFSNSRSEMNVSTLELGDSALYLCASGREANTGELFFGEGSRLTVL.

In its sample, this clone was seen once. V gene TRBV5-4 combines with J gene TRBJ2-5, with 11 bases fitting TRBD2. The germline V gene has CDR1 SGHNT and CDR2 YYREEE (reference sequence). This CDR3 region has 14 residues. With V trimmed by 4 bases and J by 2 bases, 1 base remained unmatched. The CDR3 DNA reads as TGTGCCAGCAGCGGGACTAGCGGACAAGAGACCCAGTACTTC. Residues: CASSGTSGQETQYF.